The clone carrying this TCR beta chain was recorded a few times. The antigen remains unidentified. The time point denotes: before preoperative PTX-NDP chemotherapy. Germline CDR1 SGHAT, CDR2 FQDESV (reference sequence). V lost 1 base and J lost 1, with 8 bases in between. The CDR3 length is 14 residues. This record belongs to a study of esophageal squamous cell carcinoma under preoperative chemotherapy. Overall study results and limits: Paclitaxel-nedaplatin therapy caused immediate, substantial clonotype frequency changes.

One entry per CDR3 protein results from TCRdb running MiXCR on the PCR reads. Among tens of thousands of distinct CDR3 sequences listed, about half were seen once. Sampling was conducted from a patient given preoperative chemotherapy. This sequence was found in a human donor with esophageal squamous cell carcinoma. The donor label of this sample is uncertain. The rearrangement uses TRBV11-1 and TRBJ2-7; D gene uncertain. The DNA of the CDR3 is TGTGCCAGCAGCTTAGACACAGTTTCCTACGAGCAGTACTTC. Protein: CASSLDTVSYEQYF.